This entry lists 10 T cell receptor beta chains sequenced from one sample in a study of cytomegalovirus exposure and HLA in healthy donors. Primers included in the PCR were 60 Vbeta and 13 Jbeta primers. Assay used: immunoSEQ multiplex PCR; TCRdb lists only in-frame clones, some missing. The sample has roughly 110,000 clones, around four fifths seen once. What was sequenced was PBMCs. The receptors originated from a man younger than 45 in good health and CMV-seronegative.

The V call is TRBV10-3, the J call TRBJ2-7; possible D gene TRBD1, 5 bases. CDR1 and CDR2 (germline): ENHRY, SYGVKD. With 4 bases removed from V and 0 bases from J, the gap between germline ends came to 7 bases. The CDR3 consists of 13 residues. The CDR3 here is CAISAQGSYEQYF. The CDR3 DNA reads as TGTGCCATCAGTGCCCAGGGCTCCTACGAGCAGTACTTC.

The rearrangement joins TRBV27 to TRBJ2-7; weak D call: TRBD1 (6 bases). Germline V gives CDR1 MNHEY, CDR2 SMNVEV (reference sequence). CDR3 length: 12 amino acids. The germline V and J ends were trimmed by 8 bases and 2 bases, with 10 bases remaining between them. This CDR3 is CASRDTAYEQYF. CDR3 DNA: TGTGCCAGCCGGGACACCGCCTACGAGCAGTACTTC.

This chain connects TRBV19 to TRBJ2-2; D is possibly TRBD1 (5 bases). CDR3 length: 11 residues. Per germline, CDR1 LNHDA and CDR2 SQIVND (reference sequence). Between the trimmed V and J ends, which lost 5 bases and 7 bases, there was a span of 5 bases. As DNA, the CDR3 is TGTGCCAGTAGTCAGGGCGGGGAGCTGTTTTTT. Its protein product is CASSQGGELFF.

The chain is built from TRBV6-4 and TRBJ2-5, with 7 bases fitting TRBD2. This CDR3 contains 14 residues. CDR1 MRHNA and CDR2 SNTAGT come from the germline V gene. V lost 2 bases and J lost 7; bases outside the gene matches: 7. The CDR3 nucleotides read TGTGCCAGCAGTGACCCGAGGGAGGGGAGGACCCAGTACTTC. It yields the protein CASSDPREGRTQYF.

The rearrangement links TRBV5-1 to TRBJ2-5, with TRBD2 identical over 12 bases. The length of the CDR3 is 16 residues. V lost 0 bases, J lost 2 bases, and 2 bases stayed unmatched. Germline V gene data show CDR1 as SGHRS and CDR2 as YFSETQ. CDR3 sequence reads: CASSLVGLAGQETQYF. For the CDR3, the DNA is TGCGCCAGCAGCTTGGTCGGACTAGCGGGACAAGAGACCCAGTACTTC.

The chain combines TRBV6-4 with TRBJ1-5; D possibly corresponds to TRBD1 (5 bases). CDR3 size: 13 residues. With 4 bases removed from V and 3 bases from J, the gap between germline ends came to 7 bases. The germline gives CDR1 MRHNA, CDR2 SNTAGT. Here the CDR3 DNA reads TGTGCCAGCAGTGTAGGGGACAATCAGCCCCAGCATTTT. Amino acid sequence: CASSVGDNQPQHF.

J is TRBJ2-5 and V is TRBV2; D may be TRBD2 (6 bases). V lost 0 bases to trimming and J lost 5 bases, with 22 bases between them. The CDR3 length is 18 residues. From germline, CDR1 is SNHLY and CDR2 FYNNEI. CDR3 loop: CASSEAWGDTGSEETQYF. In DNA form, the CDR3 reads TGTGCCAGCAGTGAAGCGTGGGGGGATACGGGGTCGGAGGAGACCCAGTACTTC.

This clone appeared a single time. V usage is TRBV15 and J usage is TRBJ2-4, with TRBD2 matching over 12 bases. Germline CDR1 and CDR2: LNHNV and YYDKDF (reference sequence). The V and J ends lost 5 bases and 1 base, in that order; junction bases with no gene match: 24. This CDR3 is built from 23 residues. CDR3 region: CATSPVVGQGGSSGRGAKNIQYF. The CDR3 DNA reads as TGTGCCACCAGCCCCGTGGTCGGACAGGGCGGATCTAGCGGGAGGGGGGCCAAAAACATTCAGTACTTC.

This chain connects TRBV7-9 to TRBJ2-5; 13 bases match TRBD2. V lost 6 bases, J lost 2 bases, and 6 bases stayed unmatched. The length of the CDR3 is 16 residues. Germline lookup yields CDR1 SEHNR and CDR2 FQNEAQ (reference sequence). The CDR3 protein is CASSLRLAGGQETQYF. The CDR3 DNA follows: TGTGCCAGCAGTCTCAGACTAGCGGGAGGTCAAGAGACCCAGTACTTC.

Only a few counts were recorded for this clone. The chain couples TRBV30 to TRBJ1-1, with D perhaps matching TRBD1 (5 bases). Germline CDR1 GTSNPN, CDR2 SVGIG (reference sequence). The CDR3 has 12 residues. V was clipped by 4 bases and J by 2 bases, with 8 bases between them. CDR3 amino acids: CAWTGLNTEAFF. Written as DNA, the CDR3 is TGTGCCTGGACAGGGCTCAACACTGAAGCTTTCTTT.